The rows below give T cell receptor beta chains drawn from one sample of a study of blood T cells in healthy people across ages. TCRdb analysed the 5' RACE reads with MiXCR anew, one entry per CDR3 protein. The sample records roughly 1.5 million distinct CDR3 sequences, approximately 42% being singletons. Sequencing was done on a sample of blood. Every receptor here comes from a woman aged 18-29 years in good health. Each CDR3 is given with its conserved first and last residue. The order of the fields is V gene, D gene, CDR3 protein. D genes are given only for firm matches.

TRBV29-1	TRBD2	CSVGGGREPYEQFF
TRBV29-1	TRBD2	CSVDGLAGLEQFF
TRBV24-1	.	CATSDSGVRTQYF
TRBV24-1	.	CATSDFDTQYF
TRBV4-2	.	CASSQVAGPGELFF
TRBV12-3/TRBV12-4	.	CAGSSPPVTDTQYF
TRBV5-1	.	CASSLDREGDLWTEAFF
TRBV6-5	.	CASSYGRQRLNSPLHF
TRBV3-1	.	CASSPLAPSYNEQFF
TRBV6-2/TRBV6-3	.	CASSYNAYTDTQYF
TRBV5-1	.	CASSLQGSDSPLHF
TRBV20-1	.	CSARVNEQFF
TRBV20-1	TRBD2	CSAAGTTYEQYF
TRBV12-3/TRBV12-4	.	CASSCSASPNEKLFF
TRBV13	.	CASSLAPSGGYTDTQYF
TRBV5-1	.	CASGLRGQYGYTF
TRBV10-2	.	CASGADSANEKLFF
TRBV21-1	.	CASIGVGRVNYEQYF
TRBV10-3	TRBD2	CAISGGLAGGDEQFF
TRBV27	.	CASSLSFRAYNEQYF
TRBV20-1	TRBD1	CSAWDSAFGRVYEQYF
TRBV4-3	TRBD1	CASSQDWGQLNQPQHF
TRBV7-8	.	CASSVPESRTQYF
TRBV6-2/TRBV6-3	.	CASSYGGGEGYTF
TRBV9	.	CASSVSPGGHYNEQFF
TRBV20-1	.	CSARFANYGYTF
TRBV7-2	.	CASSLARVRGNYGYTF
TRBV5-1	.	CASSLDRNYEQYF
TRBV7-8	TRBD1	CASSLSETGGGEQYF
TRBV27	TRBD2	CASSFVSGRVNEQFF
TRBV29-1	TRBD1	CSVGQSTNEKLFF
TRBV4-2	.	CASSQVYLTPKGDTQYF